This TCR beta chain stems from a study of control samples from healthy donors and cancer patients. Only in-frame clones appear in the TCRdb table, and some are missing; sequencing was by immunoSEQ multiplex PCR. This sample has roughly 170,000 clones, with almost 90% found just once. The CDR3 has 10 residues. Germline CDR1 reads DFQATT; CDR2 reads SNEGSKA (reference sequence). V lost 8 bases and J 5 bases, leaving 9 bases between the germline ends. The origin of this receptor is a woman aged 25 to 45 in good health. Sequenced input: blood. This chain connects TRBV20-1 to TRBJ2-5; D is uncertain. The CDR3 nucleotides read TGCAGTAGTGTGTGGGAGACCCAGTACTTC. This sequence encodes CSSVWETQYF.